Listed below are T cell receptor beta chains from one sample, sequenced in a study of blood T cell repertoires in COVID-19. TCRdb's table, derived via immunoSEQ multiplex PCR, lists solely in-frame clones and lacks some. The sample comprises approximately 150,000 clones, roughly 89% of which are singletons, and roughly 18% rests with the top ten. The source material was peripheral blood. The receptor source for this set is a man aged 50-60 years with active or convalescent COVID-19. Both conserved end residues are part of each CDR3. Clone size is given for some rows only: seen once, a few or many times, or a class if the clone is expanded.

cdr3_aa	j_call	clone_size	v_call
CASPGGPGELFF	TRBJ2-2	few	TRBV2
CSVRVGADEAFF	TRBJ1-1	once	TRBV29-1
CASTGTVVFGYTF	TRBJ1-2	-	TRBV28
CASRRTGGRESTEAFF	TRBJ1-1	-	TRBV7-2
CASFRDRTPNYGYTF	TRBJ1-2	-	TRBV2
CASSLLGHVGEQYF	TRBJ2-7	-	TRBV7-9
CAWSPRGGIDQPQHF	TRBJ1-5	-	TRBV30
CASSSHRVLTDTQYF	TRBJ2-3	-	TRBV6-5
CASSQLYEQYF	TRBJ2-7	-	TRBV3-1/TRBV3-2
CASSVGTSQETQYF	TRBJ2-5	-	TRBV2
CASSLSSGGAPRYF	TRBJ2-3	-	TRBV27
CASSEQGWLGNQPQHF	TRBJ1-5	-	TRBV6-1
CASSIDDYSNQPQHF	TRBJ1-5	-	TRBV19
CASSSDRGMGNGYTF	TRBJ1-2	-	TRBV7-9
CASRSSNTEAFF	TRBJ1-1	-	TRBV6-5
CSARGTGRGGYTF	TRBJ1-2	-	TRBV20-1
CASSSDVWTGGSNTGELFF	TRBJ2-2	once	TRBV5-1
CAISESKASGDQETQYF	TRBJ2-5	-	TRBV10-3
CASSYSRVGGQETQYF	TRBJ2-5	-	TRBV6-5
CAWTLTGSSDGYTF	TRBJ1-2	-	TRBV30
CATNPAGYEQYF	TRBJ2-7	-	TRBV25-1
CAWSVRGIEQYF	TRBJ2-7	few	TRBV30
CASRSGTGNSPLHF	TRBJ1-6	-	TRBV11-2
CASSELAGGRKTQYF	TRBJ2-5	-	TRBV2
CASSIEGRGDGYTF	TRBJ1-2	-	TRBV19
CASSRGQGASNTGELFF	TRBJ2-2	-	TRBV9
CASSAAGAGELFF	TRBJ2-2	once	TRBV11-2
CASSQVRGGETQYF	TRBJ2-5	-	TRBV3-1/TRBV3-2
CASSVATGQPYYGYTF	TRBJ1-2	-	TRBV9
CASSLQPSGQGNTGELFF	TRBJ2-2	-	TRBV5-1
CASSLRGQSQETQYF	TRBJ2-5	-	TRBV5-4